These T cell receptor beta chains were read from a single sample in a study of blood T cells in healthy people across ages. MiXCR, applied by TCRdb to the 5' RACE reads, yields one record per CDR3 protein. The sample holds 800,000 to 950,000 distinct CDR3 sequences, under 40% seen once. Sample: blood. The receptors shown here come from a man in his late teens or twenties in good health. The conserved cysteine and the conserved F or W are not part of the CDR3 here. D genes are given only for firm matches.

j_call | d_call | v_call | cdr3_aa
TRBJ1-3 | NA | TRBV9 | ASSVRLTGNTIY
TRBJ2-7 | TRBD1 | TRBV9 | ASSVVGQSSYEQY
TRBJ1-1 | NA | TRBV5-1 | ASRQLLNTEAF
TRBJ2-7 | NA | TRBV7-9 | ASSFASADVDEQY
TRBJ1-1 | NA | TRBV5-1 | ASSLAGIGSTEAF
TRBJ2-1 | TRBD2 | TRBV6-2/TRBV6-3 | ASSPDRSGTRSNEQF
TRBJ2-7 | NA | TRBV4-3 | ASSQEVSARGKQY
TRBJ2-1 | TRBD2 | TRBV20-1 | SARDPTSGGGLQQF
TRBJ1-2 | NA | TRBV12-3/TRBV12-4 | ASSLPGGGYGYT
TRBJ1-6 | NA | TRBV2 | ASSLDTSPLH
TRBJ2-2 | NA | TRBV29-1 | SVEITGELF
TRBJ2-3 | TRBD2 | TRBV14 | ASSQLAGDSDTQY
TRBJ1-5 | NA | TRBV6-5 | ASRNSSISNQPQH
TRBJ1-5 | NA | TRBV20-1 | SARDPTNQPQH